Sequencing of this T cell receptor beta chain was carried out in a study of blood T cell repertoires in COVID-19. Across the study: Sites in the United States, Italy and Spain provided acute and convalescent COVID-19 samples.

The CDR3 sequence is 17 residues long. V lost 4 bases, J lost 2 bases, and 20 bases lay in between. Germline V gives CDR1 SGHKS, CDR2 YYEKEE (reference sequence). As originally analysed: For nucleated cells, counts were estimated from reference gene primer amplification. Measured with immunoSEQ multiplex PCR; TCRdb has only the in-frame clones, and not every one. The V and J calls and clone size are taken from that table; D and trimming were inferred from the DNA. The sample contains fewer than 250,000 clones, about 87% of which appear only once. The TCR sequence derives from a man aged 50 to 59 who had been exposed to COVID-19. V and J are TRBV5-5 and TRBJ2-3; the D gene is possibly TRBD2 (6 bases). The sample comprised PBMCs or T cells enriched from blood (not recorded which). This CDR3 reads CASSPIVFGGTTDTQYF. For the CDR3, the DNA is TGTGCCAGCAGCCCTATTGTCTTTGGGGGGACCACAGATACGCAGTATTTT.